This TCR beta chain was captured in a study of blood T cell repertoires in COVID-19 (dated by TCRdb to the early 2020s). General notes on the study: The collaborator samples originated in the United States, Italy and Spain and spanned the acute and convalescent phases of COVID-19. The prospective study material was composed of cDNA or gDNA derived from T cells, B-cell-depleted T cells, or PBMCs. Deeply sampled blood TCRbeta repertoires from subjects exposed to, actively infected with, or recovered from COVID-19 were included in the dataset. A freely available public database, intended as a resource for researchers studying the immune response to SARS-CoV-2, is where the repertoires were released. Samples came from the ongoing ImmuneRACE study (first 160 participants) plus 1,254 subjects from 6 global collaborators. A de-identified subject ID, COVID-19 status, age in years and sex were almost always included in the sample metadata. HLA class I and class II types, where available, came from metadata supplied by the sample provider rather than from assay-based typing.

TCRbeta CDR3 regions were amplified from genomic DNA by means of the immunoSEQ Assay, a bias-controlled multiplex PCR. In the original analysis: Within the assay, amplification of reference gene primers was used to estimate how many nucleated cells each sample contained. To quantify the absolute abundance of each unique TCRbeta CDR3 rearrangement, sequence reads were collapsed and filtered. For each sample, productive Simpson clonality was calculated by taking the square root of Simpson's diversity index across productive rearrangements. The immuneACCESS repertoire file appears here via TCRdb, limited to in-frame rearrangements. These files lack a portion of the clones; in checked studies, under half of the deficit traces to unresolved V genes, and the cause of the others is not known. The D gene and trimming were derived from the DNA, and the V and J assignments and clone size from that table. In this sample the table shows about 110,000 clones, approximately 68% of which occur a single time. The biggest ten clones account for around 8% of the sample.

Here is what the overall study found, with its caveats: The amount of clinical and demographic metadata varied by source and participant and was provided uncurated.

Collaborating institutions collected whole blood in K2EDTA tubes following their own protocols. Collaborator samples were shipped for TCRbeta analysis as frozen whole blood, isolated PBMCs, or DNA extracted from either sample type. For this clone: Its binding antigen is unknown. Base qualities are not recorded, but no much larger clone differs from it by a single base.

The sequencing sample was made of peripheral blood. The TCR sequence derives from a woman aged 55 to 70 with acute or convalescent COVID-19.

The DNA sequence follows: TGTGCCAGCAGTTCTCGACAAAATGAGCAGTTCTTC. Its coded protein is CASSSRQNEQFF. This sequence uses TRBV27 and TRBJ2-1, with the D gene not confidently named. The CDR1 and CDR2 encoded by the germline V gene (reference sequence) are MNHEY and SMNVEV. V was cut back by 4 bases and J by 7 bases, leaving a gap of 8 bases between them. Including cysteine and phenylalanine, the CDR3 has 12 amino acids. Kept here is only the CDR3 DNA, which spans 36 bases and is read in frame from base 1.